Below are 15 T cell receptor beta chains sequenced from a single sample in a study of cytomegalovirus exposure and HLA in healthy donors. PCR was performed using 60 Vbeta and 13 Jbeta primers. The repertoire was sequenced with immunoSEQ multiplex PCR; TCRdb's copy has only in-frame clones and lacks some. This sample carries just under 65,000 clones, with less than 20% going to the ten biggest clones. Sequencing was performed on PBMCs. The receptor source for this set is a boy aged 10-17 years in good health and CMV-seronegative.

The CDR3 here is CASSDNRVSRPEAFF. The CDR3, as DNA: TGTGCCAGCAGCGACAACAGGGTAAGTCGCCCTGAAGCTTTCTTT. The chain carries TRBV11-2 and TRBJ1-1; weak D call: TRBD1 (6 bases). Trimming shortened V by 5 bases and J by 6 bases, and 19 bases separated the two germline ends. The CDR3 contains 15 residues. CDR1 SGHAT and CDR2 FQNNGV come from the germline V gene.

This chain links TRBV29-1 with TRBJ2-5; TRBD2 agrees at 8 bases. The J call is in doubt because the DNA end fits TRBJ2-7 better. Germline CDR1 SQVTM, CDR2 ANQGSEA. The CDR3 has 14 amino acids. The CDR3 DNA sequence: TGCAGCGTTGAAGAAGGGAGCGGGGGCTACGAGCAGTACTTC. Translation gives CSVEEGSGGYEQYF.

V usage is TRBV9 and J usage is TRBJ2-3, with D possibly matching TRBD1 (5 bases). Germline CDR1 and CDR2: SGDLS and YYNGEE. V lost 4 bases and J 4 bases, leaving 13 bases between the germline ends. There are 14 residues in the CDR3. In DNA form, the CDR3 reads TGTGCCAGCAGCCAGGGTAGTGGGGCAGATACGCAGTATTTT. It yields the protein CASSQGSGADTQYF.

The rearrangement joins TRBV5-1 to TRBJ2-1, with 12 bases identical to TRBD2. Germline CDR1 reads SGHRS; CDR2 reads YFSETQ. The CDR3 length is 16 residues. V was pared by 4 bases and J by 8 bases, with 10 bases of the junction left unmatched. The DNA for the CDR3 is TGCGCCAGCAGCCTCCGCCTAGCGGGGGGGCCGCATGAGCAGTTCTTC. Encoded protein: CASSLRLAGGPHEQFF. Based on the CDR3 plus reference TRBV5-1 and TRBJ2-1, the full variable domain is KAGVTQTPRYLIKTRGQQVTLSCSPISGHRSVSWYQQTPGQGLQFLFEYFSETQRNKGNFPGRFSGRQFSNSRSEMNVSTLELGDSALYLCASSLRLAGGPHEQFFGPGTRLTVL.

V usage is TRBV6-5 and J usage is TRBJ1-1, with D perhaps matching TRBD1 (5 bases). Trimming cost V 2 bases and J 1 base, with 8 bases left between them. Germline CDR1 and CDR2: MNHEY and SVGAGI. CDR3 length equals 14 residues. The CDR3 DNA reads TGTGCCAGCAGTTACCCAGGACAGAACACTGAAGCTTTCTTT. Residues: CASSYPGQNTEAFF.

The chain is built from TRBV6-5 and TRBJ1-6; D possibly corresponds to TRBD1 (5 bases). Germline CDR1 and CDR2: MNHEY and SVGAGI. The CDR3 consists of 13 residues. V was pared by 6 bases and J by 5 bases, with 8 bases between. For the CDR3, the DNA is TGTGCCAGCAGGGTCAGGGATAATTCACCCCTCCACTTT. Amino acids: CASRVRDNSPLHF.

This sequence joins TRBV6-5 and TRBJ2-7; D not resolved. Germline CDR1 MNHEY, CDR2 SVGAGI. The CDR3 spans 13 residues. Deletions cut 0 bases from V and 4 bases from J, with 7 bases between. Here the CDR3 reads CASSYSRSYEQYF. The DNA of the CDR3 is TGTGCCAGCAGTTACTCTCGGAGTTACGAGCAGTACTTC.

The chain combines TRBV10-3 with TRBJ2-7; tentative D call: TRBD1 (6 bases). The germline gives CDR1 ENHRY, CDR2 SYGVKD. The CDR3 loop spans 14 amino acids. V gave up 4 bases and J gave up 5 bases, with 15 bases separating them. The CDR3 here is CAISGQARVNEQYF. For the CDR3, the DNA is TGTGCCATCAGTGGACAGGCCCGTGTGAACGAGCAGTACTTC.

The CDR3 reads CASSSGETQYF. The CDR3, as DNA: TGCGCCAGCAGCTCAGGGGAGACCCAGTACTTC. The chain has TRBV5-1 and TRBJ2-5; D perhaps matches TRBD1 (5 bases). The germline gives CDR1 SGHRS, CDR2 YFSETQ. The CDR3 spans 11 residues. Trimming left V 3 bases short and J 5 bases short, with 5 bases between.

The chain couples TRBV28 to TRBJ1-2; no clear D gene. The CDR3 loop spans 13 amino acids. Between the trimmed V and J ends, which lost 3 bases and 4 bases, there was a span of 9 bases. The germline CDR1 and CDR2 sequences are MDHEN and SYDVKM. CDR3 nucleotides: TGTGCCAGCAGTTTCACCCGGTCCTATGGCTACACCTTC. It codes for CASSFTRSYGYTF.

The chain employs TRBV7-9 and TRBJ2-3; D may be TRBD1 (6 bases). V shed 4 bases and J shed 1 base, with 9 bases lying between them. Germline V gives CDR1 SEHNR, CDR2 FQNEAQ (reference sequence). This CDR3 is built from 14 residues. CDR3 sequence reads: CASSSEGGTDTQYF. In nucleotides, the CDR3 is TGTGCCAGCAGCTCAGAGGGGGGCACAGATACGCAGTATTTT. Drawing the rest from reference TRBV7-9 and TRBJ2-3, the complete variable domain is DTGVSQNPRHKITKRGQNVTFRCDPISEHNRLYWYRQTLGQGPEFLTYFQNEAQLEKSRLLSDRFSAERPKGSFSTLEIQRTEQGDSAMYLCASSSEGGTDTQYFGPGTRLTVL.

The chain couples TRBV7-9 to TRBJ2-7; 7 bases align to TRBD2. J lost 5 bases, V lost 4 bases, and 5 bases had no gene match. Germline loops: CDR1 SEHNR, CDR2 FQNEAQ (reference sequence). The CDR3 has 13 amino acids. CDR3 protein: CASSSSGGNEQYF. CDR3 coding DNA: TGTGCCAGCAGCTCTAGCGGAGGGAACGAGCAGTACTTC.

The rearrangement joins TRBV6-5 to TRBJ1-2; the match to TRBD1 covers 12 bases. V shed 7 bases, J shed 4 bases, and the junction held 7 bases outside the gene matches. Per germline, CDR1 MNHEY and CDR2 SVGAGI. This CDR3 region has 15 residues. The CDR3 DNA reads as TGTGCCAGCACCCGGGACAGGGGGCTGGGCTATGGCTACACCTTC. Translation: CASTRDRGLGYGYTF.

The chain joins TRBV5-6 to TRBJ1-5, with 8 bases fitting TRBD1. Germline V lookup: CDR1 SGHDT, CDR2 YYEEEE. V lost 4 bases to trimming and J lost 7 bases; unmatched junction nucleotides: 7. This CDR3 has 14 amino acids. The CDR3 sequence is CASSVTGDNQPQHF. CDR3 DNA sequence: TGTGCCAGCAGCGTGACAGGGGATAACCAGCCCCAGCATTTT. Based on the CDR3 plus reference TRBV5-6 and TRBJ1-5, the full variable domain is DAGVTQSPTHLIKTRGQQVTLRCSPKSGHDTVSWYQQALGQGPQFIFQYYEEEERQRGNFPDRFSGHQFPNYSSELNVNALLLGDSALYLCASSVTGDNQPQHFGDGTRLSIL.

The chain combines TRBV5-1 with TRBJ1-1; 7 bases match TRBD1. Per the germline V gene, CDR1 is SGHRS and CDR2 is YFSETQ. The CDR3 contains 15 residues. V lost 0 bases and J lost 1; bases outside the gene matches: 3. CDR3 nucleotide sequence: TGCGCCAGCAGCTTGGAGACAGGGTCGAACACTGAAGCTTTCTTT. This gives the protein CASSLETGSNTEAFF.